The present TCR beta chain was sequenced within a study of CD8+ T cells in alopecia areata. Reverse transcription of extracted RNA yielded cDNA, which provided the sequencing template. Repertoires were generated with immunoSEQ multiplex PCR, while TCRdb's copy carries only in-frame clones and drops some. The sample has over 200,000 clones; around three fifths are singletons. This CDR3 spans 14 amino acids. Looked up from germline, CDR1 is PRHDT and CDR2 is FYEKMQ (reference sequence). The trim removed 5 bases at V and 5 bases at J, leaving 8 bases unmatched. Described treatment: oral pan-JAK inhibitor, 5-10 mg twice daily.

The sample in question was CD4+ T cells sorted from blood, obtained at week 4, from a patient treated with tofacitinib. The chain employs TRBV13 and TRBJ1-1, with 7 nucleotides matching TRBD1. The TCR comes from a human donor with alopecia areata. CDR3 loop: CASSRNRGGTEAFF. The CDR3 nucleotides are TGTGCCAGCAGCAGAAACAGGGGTGGGACTGAAGCTTTCTTT.